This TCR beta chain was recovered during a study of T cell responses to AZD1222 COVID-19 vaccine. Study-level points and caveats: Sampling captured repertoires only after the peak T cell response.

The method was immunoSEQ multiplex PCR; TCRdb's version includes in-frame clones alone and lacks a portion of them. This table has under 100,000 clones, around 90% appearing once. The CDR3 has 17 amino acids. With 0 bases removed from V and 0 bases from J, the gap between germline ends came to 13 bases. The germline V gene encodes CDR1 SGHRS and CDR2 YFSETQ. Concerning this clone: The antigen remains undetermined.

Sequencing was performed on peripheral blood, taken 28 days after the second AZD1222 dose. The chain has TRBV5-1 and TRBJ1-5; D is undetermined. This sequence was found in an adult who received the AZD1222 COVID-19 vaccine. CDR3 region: CASSLGPIESSNQPQHF. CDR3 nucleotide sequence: TGCGCCAGCAGCTTGGGACCGATCGAGAGTAGCAATCAGCCCCAGCATTTT.